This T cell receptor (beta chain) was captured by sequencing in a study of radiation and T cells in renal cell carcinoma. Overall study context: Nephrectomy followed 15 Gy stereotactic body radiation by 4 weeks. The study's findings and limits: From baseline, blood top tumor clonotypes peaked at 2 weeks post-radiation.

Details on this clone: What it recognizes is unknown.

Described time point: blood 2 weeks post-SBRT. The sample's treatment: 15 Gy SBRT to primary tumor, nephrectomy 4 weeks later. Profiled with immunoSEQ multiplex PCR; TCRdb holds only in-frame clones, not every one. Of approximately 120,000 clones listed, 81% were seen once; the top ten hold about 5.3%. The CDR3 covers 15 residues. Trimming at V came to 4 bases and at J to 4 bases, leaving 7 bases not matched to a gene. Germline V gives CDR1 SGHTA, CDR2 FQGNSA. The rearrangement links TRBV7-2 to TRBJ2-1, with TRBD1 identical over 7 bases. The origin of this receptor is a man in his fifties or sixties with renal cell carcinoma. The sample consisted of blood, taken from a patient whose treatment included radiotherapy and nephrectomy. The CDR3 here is CASSSTRGLYNEQFF. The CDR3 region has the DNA TGTGCCAGCAGCTCCACAAGGGGGCTGTACAATGAGCAGTTCTTC.